Below are 3 T cell receptor beta chains sequenced from a single sample in a study of shared clonotypes between healthy human individuals. Only in-frame clones appear in the TCRdb table, and some are missing; sequencing was by immunoSEQ multiplex PCR. This table holds some 2,400,000 clones, almost 96% found once. The specimen was naive CD4+ T cells sorted from blood. Subset noted: CD45RA+ positively selected. The receptors were sampled from a man aged 18 to 29 in good health.

The gene calls are TRBV5-1 and TRBJ2-3; TRBD2 aligns across 11 bases. With V trimmed by 4 bases and J by 4 bases, 11 bases remained unmatched. The CDR3 runs 17 residues. Germline V gene lookup returns CDR1 SGHRS and CDR2 YFSETQ. CDR3 residues: CASSPGASGGSADTQYF. CDR3 nucleotide sequence: TGCGCCAGCAGCCCCGGAGCTAGCGGGGGGAGCGCAGATACGCAGTATTTT.

This clone was detected once. V and J are TRBV4-1 and TRBJ2-6; D perhaps matches TRBD1 (7 bases). Per the germline V gene, CDR1 is MGHRA and CDR2 is YSYEKL. V was pared by 4 bases and J by 5 bases, with 18 bases between. CDR3 size: 17 residues. CDR3 sequence reads: CASSRGDREVRANVLTF. CDR3 in DNA: TGCGCCAGCAGCCGAGGTGACAGGGAGGTCCGGGCCAACGTCCTGACTTTC.

The chain recombines TRBV30 with TRBJ1-2, with a weak D call TRBD1 (6 bases). The CDR3 contains 14 residues. Germline-derived CDR1 and CDR2 are GTSNPN and SVGIG (reference sequence). V was clipped by 4 bases and J by 4 bases, with 16 bases between them. The CDR3 region is CAWNHPGAGYGYTF. The CDR3 DNA is TGTGCCTGGAATCATCCGGGGGCAGGCTATGGCTACACCTTC.